This T cell receptor (beta chain) was found in a study of metastatic and nonmetastatic thyroid tumors. About the research overall: Repertoire data that came from the blood and tumor or nodule tissue of malignant and benign thyroid patients were compared.

Study-wide points: In blood and tumor, TCR beta diversity was reportedly significantly higher in malignant thyroid tumors than in benign nodules.

In germline, CDR1 is LGHNA, CDR2 YNFKEQ. The junction had 8 bases not matched to a gene; V was cut back by 8 bases and J by 3 bases. The CDR3 runs 16 residues. This clone appeared many times. The target antigen is unknown. The authors' processing: The distant-metastasis classifier for papillary thyroid cancer was built from CDR3 differences across clinicopathological groups. With MiXCR, TCRdb reprocessed the PCR reads. The V and J calls reflect TCRdb's pipeline rather than the authors' work. This sample yields tens of thousands of clones, of which about 14% are seen a single time; roughly 35% belongs to the top ten. Prior to thyroid surgery, none of the patients had received any treatment.

The material sequenced was blood. V usage is TRBV4-2 and J usage is TRBJ2-2; TRBD2 aligns across 11 bases. The TCR was taken from a female donor with papillary thyroid cancer or a benign thyroid nodule (not recorded which). Some clones in this sample may be carry-over from other donors' samples. CDR3 loop: CASRPPGLADTGELFF. In nucleotides, the CDR3 is TGTGCCAGCCGCCCCCCGGGACTAGCGGACACCGGGGAGCTGTTTTTT.